The following is a T cell receptor beta chain sequence with its context. The target antigen is unknown. The data were taken from a study of cytomegalovirus exposure and HLA in healthy donors. The study, taken as a whole, reports: TCR beta sequences reportedly predicted the HLA-A and HLA-B alleles of most subjects accurately. Being productive about 87% or about 30% of the time was typical of most TCR beta V segments in an earlier analysis. The majority of CMV-associated TCR beta chains were reported as apparently HLA-restricted in a later analysis.

PCR involved 60 Vbeta and 13 Jbeta primers. Assay used: immunoSEQ multiplex PCR; TCRdb lists only in-frame clones, some missing. The table has roughly 190,000 clones, about 80% seen once. V gave up 9 bases and J gave up 6 bases; unmatched junction bases: 8. The germline CDR1 and CDR2 sequences are SNHLY and FYNNEI. The CDR3 sequence is 14 residues long. V and J are TRBV2 and TRBJ2-2, with 9 bases matching TRBD1. This clonotype was sampled from a woman in her fifties or sixties in good health and CMV-seropositive. Source material: PBMCs. CDR3 sequence reads: CASTRTGVPGELFF. In nucleotides, the CDR3 is TGTGCCAGTACCCGGACAGGGGTTCCCGGGGAGCTGTTTTTT.